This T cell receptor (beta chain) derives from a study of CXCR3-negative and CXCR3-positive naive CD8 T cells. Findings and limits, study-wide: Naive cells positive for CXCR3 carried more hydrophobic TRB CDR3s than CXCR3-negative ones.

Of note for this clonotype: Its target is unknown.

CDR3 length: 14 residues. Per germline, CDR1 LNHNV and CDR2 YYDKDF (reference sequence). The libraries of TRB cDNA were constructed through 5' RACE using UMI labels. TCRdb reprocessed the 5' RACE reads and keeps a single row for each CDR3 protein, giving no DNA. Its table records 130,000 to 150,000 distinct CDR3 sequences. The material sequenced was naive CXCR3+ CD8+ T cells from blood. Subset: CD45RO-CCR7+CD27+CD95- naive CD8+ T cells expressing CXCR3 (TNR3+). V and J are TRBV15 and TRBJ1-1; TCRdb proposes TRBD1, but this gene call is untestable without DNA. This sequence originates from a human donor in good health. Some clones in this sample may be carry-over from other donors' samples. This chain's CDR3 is CATSSLGGSTEAFF.